A selection of T cell receptor beta chains follows, all from one sample in a study of regulatory dendritic cells for organ transplantation. Libraries were prepared by immunoSEQ multiplex PCR; TCRdb keeps only in-frame clonotypes and omits some of them. Here the sample spans 5,500 to 6,500 clones, more than 55% being singletons. Sequenced: memory CD8+ T cells from blood. Receptor source: a human donor in good health. Both conserved end residues are part of each CDR3. The order of the fields is J gene, V gene, CDR3 protein.

TRBJ2-7	TRBV7-6	CASSLGADLYEQYF
TRBJ2-2	TRBV6-1	CASSEIQGVGTGELFF
TRBJ2-7	TRBV4-2	CASSQDNRGDDEQYF
TRBJ1-3	TRBV4-1	CASSQTNWGNTIYF
TRBJ1-1	TRBV5-6	CASSPGTVNTEAFF
TRBJ2-1	TRBV5-6	CASSYDLRGEQFF
TRBJ1-3	TRBV4-1	CASSQGGSSGNTIYF
TRBJ2-7	TRBV5-6	CASSFGAGGGSYEQYF
TRBJ1-2	TRBV4-2	CASSFDRVNGYTF
TRBJ2-2	TRBV5-1	CASSFEGTLTNTGELFF
TRBJ2-2	TRBV2	CASSDLASVNTGELFF
TRBJ2-1	TRBV4-3	CASSQHPIGNEQFF
TRBJ2-3	TRBV7-4	CASSLKQNTDTQYF
TRBJ1-2	TRBV6-5	CASSYGTGNYGYTF
TRBJ2-7	TRBV9	CASSILAGGFDEQYF
TRBJ1-2	TRBV15	CATSSTDFYGYTF
TRBJ2-3	TRBV6-6	CASSRDSPTDTQYF
TRBJ2-3	TRBV6-1	CASSVLAGAKADTQYF
TRBJ2-7	TRBV4-1	CASRGTGTGEQYF
TRBJ2-1	TRBV5-1	CASSLLAGEYNEQFF
TRBJ2-2	TRBV13	CASSLGTAITGELFF
TRBJ1-6	TRBV6-5	CASTRTNNSPLHF
TRBJ1-4	TRBV7-8	CASSLQGQPNEKLFF
TRBJ1-1	TRBV9	CASSPWTGLLTEAFF
TRBJ2-7	TRBV27	CASSLRAGGLYEQYF
TRBJ2-1	TRBV6-4	CASSEGTSGDNEQFF
TRBJ1-5	TRBV5-4	CASSLDGRQPQHF
TRBJ2-7	TRBV9	CASSVSGGEQYF
TRBJ2-1	TRBV4-3	CASSQEPGQGANEQFF
TRBJ2-2	TRBV5-1	CASSSRSSRVWTGELFF
TRBJ2-2	TRBV5-4	CASSPSTRGGGTGELFF
TRBJ2-1	TRBV19	CATEDRGGYEQFF
TRBJ2-5	TRBV5-8	CASSFSGGDQETQYF
TRBJ1-2	TRBV7-2	CASSSVPPARQDGYTF
TRBJ1-1	TRBV7-8	CASSLSRPGSLNTEAFF
TRBJ2-1	TRBV6-5	CASSYSMADNEQFF
TRBJ1-1	TRBV4-1	CASSQSPPEFNTEAFF
TRBJ2-7	TRBV7-9	CASSPGLGAYEQYF
TRBJ2-1	TRBV14	CASSHSTSGGFQFF
TRBJ2-1	TRBV5-4	CASSLWDMRNEQFF
TRBJ2-1	TRBV9	CASSVGGGPYNEQFF
TRBJ1-2	TRBV29-1	CSVAGGPVIPYGYTF
TRBJ2-5	TRBV4-3	CASSQEARVRETQYF
TRBJ2-1	TRBV6-4	CASSDSGQGDYNEQFF
TRBJ1-4	TRBV5-1	CASSLFRADNEKLFF
TRBJ2-3	TRBV11-3	CASSPSGMGYGTDTQYF
TRBJ2-1	TRBV7-3	CASSSLAGGTNEQFF
TRBJ2-7	TRBV6-4	CASSTGPWGEQYF
TRBJ1-1	TRBV4-2	CASSPDTLNTEAFF
TRBJ2-7	TRBV6-6	CASSPPWQVNIYEQYF
TRBJ2-7	TRBV7-8	CASSLGGTPGYF
TRBJ2-7	TRBV7-8	CASSRKQGGYEQYF
TRBJ1-1	TRBV7-9	CASSSGQGGLTNTEAFF